The following is a T cell receptor (beta chain) sequence with its context. This sample stems from a study of blood T cell repertoires in COVID-19. Study background: Italy, Spain and the United States were the sources of the convalescent and acute COVID-19 samples.

Profiled with immunoSEQ multiplex PCR; TCRdb holds only in-frame clones, not every one. The top ten hold approximately 7.1% of the sample, which has around 180,000 clones, under 85% seen once. V shed 3 bases and J shed 8 bases, with 9 bases lying between them. Germline V lookup: CDR1 SGHRS, CDR2 YFSETQ. CDR3 length equals 13 residues. The chain combines TRBV5-1 with TRBJ1-6; D may be TRBD1 (5 bases). The specimen was peripheral blood. The receptor was isolated from a human donor in a cohort sampled during active COVID-19. CDR3: CASSSTGDSPLHF. The CDR3, as DNA: TGCGCCAGCAGCTCAACGGGGGATTCACCCCTCCACTTT.